A single sample is the source of the 3 T cell receptor beta chains below, sequenced in a study of early T cells in non-severe SARS-CoV-2 infection. TCRdb reprocessed the 5' RACE reads with MiXCR, giving one entry per CDR3 protein. Among 70,000 or so distinct CDR3 sequences listed, under 13% were seen once. Sequences were obtained from whole blood. The origin of the receptors is an adult who was a healthcare worker with PCR-confirmed SARS-CoV-2 infection or an uninfected control (not recorded which).

This clonotype was seen repeatedly, ten times or more. J is TRBJ2-1 and V is TRBV19; D unclear. V was trimmed by 3 bases and J by 4 bases, leaving 13 bases between them. The CDR3 is 15 amino acids. The germline CDR1 and CDR2 sequences are LNHDA and SQIVND (reference sequence). CDR3 protein: CASSISGRAYNEQFF. In DNA form, the CDR3 reads TGTGCCAGTAGTATTTCTGGACGAGCGTACAATGAGCAGTTCTTC.

This clonotype was observed a few times. V gene TRBV28 combines with J gene TRBJ2-5, with 10 bases lining up with TRBD2. This CDR3 is 19 amino acids long. In germline, CDR1 is MDHEN, CDR2 SYDVKM. Trimming took 2 bases from V and 0 from J; bases not matched to a gene: 12. The CDR3 region has the DNA TGTGCCAGCAGTTTAGCTACTAGCGGGACCGGTCAGTACCAAGAGACCCAGTACTTC. Translating gives CASSLATSGTGQYQETQYF.

V usage is TRBV7-9 and J usage is TRBJ2-2; maybe TRBD1 (5 bases). The V gene lost 4 bases and the J gene lost 11 bases, with 26 bases spanning the gap. CDR1 is SEHNR and CDR2 is FQNEAQ in the germline V gene (reference sequence). There are 17 residues in the CDR3. The CDR3 region is CASSSPSGRGISSELFF. The CDR3 bases are TGTGCCAGCAGCTCCCCGTCGGGTAGGGGTATCAGTTCTGAGCTGTTTTTT. Full variable domain (missing parts from reference TRBV7-9 and TRBJ2-2): DTGVSQNPRHKITKRGQNVTFRCDPISEHNRLYWYRQTLGQGPEFLTYFQNEAQLEKSRLLSDRFSAERPKGSFSTLEIQRTEQGDSAMYLCASSSPSGRGISSELFFGEGSRLTVL.